The sequence of this T cell receptor beta chain was determined in a study of blood T cell repertoires in COVID-19. This CDR3 is 16 amino acids long. The V end lost 6 bases, the J end lost 5 bases, and 19 bases lay between the germline ends. CDR1 is MGHDK and CDR2 is SYGVNS in the germline V gene. How the authors handled the data: Amplification of reference gene primers was used by the study to estimate nucleated cell counts. Clones were sequenced by immunoSEQ multiplex PCR, and TCRdb holds only the in-frame ones, with some missing. The DNA was the basis for D and trimming; V, J and clone size are from that table. The sample has 110,000 to 150,000 clones; around three quarters are singletons.

This clonotype was sampled from a man older than 75 with acute or convalescent COVID-19. Sequenced sample: peripheral blood. This rearrangement joins TRBV25-1 to TRBJ1-4; D is perhaps TRBD1 (6 bases). The CDR3 DNA reads TGTGCCAGCAGCGGAAGATTACAGGGAATAAATGAAAAACTGTTTTTT. Translated, it gives CASSGRLQGINEKLFF.